The T cell receptor beta chain under discussion was sequenced for a study of T cell responses to AZD1222 COVID-19 vaccine. Study-level background: Samples with a second dose at about 4 or about 12 weeks were pooled together.

This CDR3 has 14 amino acids. V was cut by 5 bases and J by 5 bases, with 13 bases left in between. Germline lookup yields CDR1 KGHSH and CDR2 LQKENI. TCRdb keeps only in-frame clones here, not all; method: immunoSEQ multiplex PCR. Of over 140,000 clones listed, roughly 92% are singletons. The sequencing here drew on peripheral blood, taken on day 0 of AZD1222 vaccination. The sequence was collected from an adult in good health. This sequence joins TRBV18 and TRBJ1-5; the D is unclear. CDR3 loop: CASSTSDGDQPQHF. The CDR3 nucleotides are TGTGCCAGCTCAACCTCGGACGGAGATCAGCCCCAGCATTTT.